Following are 3 T cell receptor beta chains from one sample sequenced in a study of control samples from healthy donors and cancer patients. Sequenced by immunoSEQ multiplex PCR; TCRdb stores in-frame clones only, minus some. Of 150,000 to 200,000 clones listed, over 85% are singletons. Sequencing was carried out using blood. These receptors were taken from a man aged 25-45 years in good health.

This chain links TRBV14 with TRBJ2-1, with a possible D match to TRBD1 (5 bases). V was shortened by 2 bases and J by 8 bases, with 25 bases between the two germline ends. This CDR3 is built from 18 residues. Germline lookup yields CDR1 SGHDN and CDR2 FVKESK. In DNA, the CDR3 is TGTGCCAGCAGCCAAATAGCAACTTTCCAGGACAAGCGATATGAGCAGTTCTTC. Protein sequence: CASSQIATFQDKRYEQFF.

V gene TRBV3-1 (or the pseudogene TRBV3-2) combines with J gene TRBJ1-2; D is uncertain. The germline V gene encodes CDR1 LGHDT and CDR2 YNNKEL (reference sequence). The CDR3 has 12 amino acids. With 1 base removed from V and 4 bases from J, the gap between germline ends came to 4 bases. The CDR3, as DNA: TGTGCCAGCAGCCAAGCTATCTATGGCTACACCTTC. It codes for CASSQAIYGYTF.

The CDR3 DNA reads as TGTGCCAGCAGCCAGACGTACATTCAGCCCCAGCATTTT. Its translation is CASSQTYIQPQHF. V gene TRBV3-1 (or the pseudogene TRBV3-2) combines with J gene TRBJ1-5; D ambiguous. Germline V gene data show CDR1 as LGHDT and CDR2 as YNNKEL (reference sequence). V lost 3 bases and J lost 6, with 9 bases in between. This CDR3 has 13 amino acids.